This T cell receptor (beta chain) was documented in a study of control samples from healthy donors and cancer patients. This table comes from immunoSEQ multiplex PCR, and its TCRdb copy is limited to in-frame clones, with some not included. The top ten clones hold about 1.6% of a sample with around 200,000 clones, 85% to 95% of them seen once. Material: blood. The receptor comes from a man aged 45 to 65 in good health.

The CDR3, as DNA: TGTGCTAGTGGCCCCCAGGGGGACTATGGCTACACCTTC. Amino acids: CASGPQGDYGYTF. The chain joins TRBV12-5 to TRBJ1-2, with 7 bases aligning to TRBD1. V lost 6 bases, J lost 3 bases, and 4 bases stayed unmatched. Germline V gives CDR1 LGHNT, CDR2 FRNRAP. The CDR3 length is 13 residues. Drawing the rest from reference TRBV12-5 and TRBJ1-2, the complete variable domain is DARVTQTPRHKVTEMGQEVTMRCQPILGHNTVFWYRQTMMQGLELLAYFRNRAPLDDSGMPKDRFSAEMPDATLATLKIQPSEPRDSAVYFCASGPQGDYGYTFGSGTRLTVV.